This T cell receptor beta chain was recorded in a study of human CD8 memory T cell subsets. Notes on the study in general: T cell repertoires from the stem-like memory and precursor exhausted subsets showed minimal mutual overlap.

In the case of this clonotype: Its target is not known.

By UMI-labeled 5' RACE, the TCR beta libraries were made. In the original processing: Clonotype counts of functional CDR3 beta ranged from about 2,600 to 18,000 in each TCR beta library. No DNA is given; TCRdb re-called the 5' RACE reads and lists each CDR3 protein once. TCRdb's processing, not the authors', yielded these V and J calls. The repertoire shows 4,500 to 6,000 distinct CDR3 sequences; the top ten hold under 45%. Negative magnetic separation was used for the enrichment of total CD8+ T cells. RNA was isolated from duplicate vials, each containing about 150,000 sorted CD8+ T cells, for every subset. The CDR3 loop spans 14 amino acids. Per the germline V gene, CDR1 is SEHNR and CDR2 is FQNEAQ (reference sequence).

The TCR sequence derives from a human donor in good health. The chain carries TRBV7-9 and TRBJ1-5. Specimen: CD8+ effector memory T cells (TEM) sorted from PBMCs. The subset: effector memory CD8 T cells, CCR7- CD45RO+ CD95+. The CDR3 loop reads CASSPEGRGQPQHF. Together with reference TRBV7-9 and TRBJ1-5, the CDR3 gives the full variable domain: DTGVSQNPRHKITKRGQNVTFRCDPISEHNRLYWYRQTLGQGPEFLTYFQNEAQLEKSRLLSDRFSAERPKGSFSTLEIQRTEQGDSAMYLCASSPEGRGQPQHFGDGTRLSIL.